This T cell receptor beta chain was obtained from a study of OX40 agonist ivuxolimab in advanced cancers. For the study in its entirety: Ivuxolimab was a fully human IgG2 agonistic monoclonal antibody targeting the costimulatory receptor OX40 (CD134). Intravenous ivuxolimab was administered to patients every 2 weeks at six dose levels: 0.01, 0.1, 0.3, 1.5, 3 and 10 mg/kg. Of the approximately 50 dose-escalation patients, hepatocellular carcinoma was present in around 19, melanoma in around 15, renal cell carcinoma in 9 and head and neck cancer in 9. The dose-escalation cohort was around 83% male with a mean age of roughly 62 years, ranging from roughly 23 to 90. Prior anti-PD-1, anti-PD-L1 or anti-CTLA-4 therapy was permitted, and about two fifths of dose-escalation patients had received checkpoint inhibitors. Three dose-escalation patients achieved partial responses, one with hepatocellular carcinoma and two with cutaneous melanoma. The point of sequencing TCRbeta in the periphery was to test whether ivuxolimab changed TCR sequence diversity and drove clonal T-cell expansion. The paper describes the monotherapy dose-escalation part (N = 52 patients) of the phase I trial of ivuxolimab. Overall study results and their limits: The antigen specificity of the peripheral T cells that underwent clonal expansion was not determined. After ivuxolimab, expanded clones were on average more numerous among CD8+ T cells than among CD4+ T cells. Clonal expansion of both CD4+ and CD8+ blood T cells was observed from baseline to week 6 at doses 0.1 to 3.0 mg/kg. In partial responders in the 0.1-3.0 mg/kg groups, normalized peripheral clonal expansion was found to be among the lowest, especially among CD8+ T cells. Low levels of normalized T-cell clonal expansion were also seen in some patients who did not respond.

For sequencing of the TCRbeta CDR3 region, genomic DNA was extracted from the sorted cells. The immunoSEQ Assay was used to sequence the TCRbeta CDR3 regions. TCRdb retrieved this table from immuneACCESS and kept in-frame rearrangements only. Not all clones are present; in checked studies, unresolved V genes account for under half, and no reason is known for the remainder. Present in this sample are about 100,000 clones, approximately 90% of which were seen just once. In total, the top ten clones hold 0.31% of the sample. A note on this clone: No cognate antigen has been identified for it. No base quality values were provided; no much bigger clone lies one nucleotide off.

CDR1 and CDR2, looked up from the germline V gene, are SQVTM and ANQGSEA. Trimming at the junction amounts to 2 bases on V and 7 bases on J, and the germline ends lie 12 bases apart. Its CDR3 holds 12 amino acids, cysteine through phenylalanine. The entry retains the CDR3 DNA only, 36 bases that are in frame from base 1. Patients with autoimmune disease history or receiving systemic immunosuppression were excluded from the trial. In every dose cohort, peripheral blood was drawn for TCR sequencing at baseline, cycle 4 day 1, and cycle 7 day 1. The samples were taken from a phase I, first-in-human, multicenter, open-label dose-escalation trial of ivuxolimab. The trial enrolled adults with locally advanced or metastatic head and neck squamous cell, hepatocellular, melanoma or renal cell carcinoma. CD4+ and CD8+ T cells were sorted separately from peripheral blood before TCR sequencing.

The receptor was isolated from an adult with an advanced solid tumor such as melanoma, head and neck, liver or kidney cancer. The sample here was CD4+ or CD8+ T cells sorted from blood, taken in a trial of the OX40 agonist ivuxolimab. The chain links TRBV29-1 with TRBJ2-7, with the D gene not clear enough to name. The DNA reads as follows: TGCAGCGTTGAAAGGGCACCCTGGGAGCAGTACTTC. Its protein is CSVERAPWEQYF.